The sequence of this TCR beta chain was determined in a study of blood T cells in healthy people across ages. Whole-study results and caveats: The study could not conclusively compare naive and antigen-experienced cells, given its unsorted PBMCs. The CMV status of each donor remained undetermined, and this could have confounded shifts in expanded clonotypes. Diversity estimated from one million T cells was considered an underestimate.

From germline, CDR1 is DFQATT and CDR2 SNEGSKA (reference sequence). V shed 2 bases and J 2 bases; nucleotides not matched to a gene: 5. The CDR3 is made up of 14 amino acids. Worth noting for this clonotype: Its matching antigen is unknown.

Using a J-beta primer mix together with a sample-barcoded 5' primer, a second PCR was run for roughly 7 to 11 cycles. TCRdb reprocessed the 5' RACE reads via MiXCR and lists one record per CDR3 protein. The sample includes hundreds of thousands of distinct CDR3 sequences, about 45% of them seen just once. The specimen sequenced was blood. The receptor's source is an elderly man in good health. The J gene is TRBJ2-7, the V gene TRBV20-1, with TRBD2 matching over 8 bases. CDR3 region: CSARPLAETYEQYF. CDR3 coding DNA: TGCAGTGCTAGACCACTAGCGGAGACCTACGAGCAGTACTTC.